The rows below give T cell receptor beta chains drawn from one sample of a study of Ad26.COV2.S vaccination and SARS-CoV-2 variants. Using immunoSEQ multiplex PCR, the repertoire was profiled, and TCRdb retains in-frame clones only, with some absent. The sample yields about half a million clones, about 89% seen once. This sample comprised peripheral blood, obtained in a trial of Ad26.COV2.S vaccine versus placebo. The source is a person between 18 and 60 years old who received the Ad26.COV2.S COVID-19 vaccine or a placebo. Both conserved end residues are part of each CDR3. D genes are given only for firm matches. The size of a clone is reported for some rows only, either as once, few or many, or as a class for expanded clones.

v_call: TRBV10-3; clone_size: .; j_call: TRBJ2-3; d_call: .; cdr3_aa: CAISETGTQYF; cdr3_nt: TGTGCCATCAGTGAGACCGGGACACAGTATTTT
v_call: TRBV5-4; clone_size: .; j_call: TRBJ1-1; d_call: .; cdr3_aa: CASSLAAGMAMNTEAFF; cdr3_nt: TGTGCCAGCAGCTTGGCCGCAGGAATGGCGATGAACACTGAAGCTTTCTTT
v_call: TRBV4-1; clone_size: many; j_call: TRBJ1-1; d_call: TRBD1; cdr3_aa: CASHGTGKNEAFF; cdr3_nt: TGCGCCAGCCACGGGACAGGGAAGAATGAAGCTTTCTTT
v_call: TRBV2; clone_size: .; j_call: TRBJ2-7; d_call: TRBD1; cdr3_aa: CASSVDRGVYEQYF; cdr3_nt: TGTGCCAGCTCGGTGGACAGGGGGGTCTACGAGCAGTACTTC
v_call: TRBV27; clone_size: .; j_call: TRBJ2-1; d_call: .; cdr3_aa: CASMTGHNEQFF; cdr3_nt: TGTGCCAGCATGACAGGACACAATGAGCAGTTCTTC
v_call: TRBV9; clone_size: .; j_call: TRBJ2-3; d_call: .; cdr3_aa: CASSPLGARTDTQYF; cdr3_nt: TGTGCCAGCAGCCCCCTGGGAGCCCGCACAGATACGCAGTATTTT
v_call: TRBV2; clone_size: .; j_call: TRBJ2-5; d_call: TRBD1; cdr3_aa: CASSVTYRGQETQYF; cdr3_nt: TGTGCCAGCAGTGTAACATACAGGGGCCAAGAGACCCAGTACTTC
v_call: TRBV28; clone_size: .; j_call: TRBJ1-3; d_call: TRBD1; cdr3_aa: CASSLRSLGQVRNTIYF; cdr3_nt: TGTGCCAGCAGTTTAAGATCTTTGGGACAGGTCAGAAACACCATATATTTT
v_call: TRBV28; clone_size: few; j_call: TRBJ2-7; d_call: TRBD1; cdr3_aa: CASSLTGTGGDEQYF; cdr3_nt: TGTGCCAGCAGCCTGACCGGGACAGGGGGCGACGAGCAGTACTTC
v_call: TRBV7-9; clone_size: .; j_call: TRBJ2-1; d_call: TRBD1; cdr3_aa: CASSYLYGQGAGGDEQFF; cdr3_nt: TGTGCCAGCAGCTATTTATATGGACAGGGGGCCGGAGGCGATGAGCAGTTCTTC
v_call: TRBV6-2/TRBV6-3; clone_size: .; j_call: TRBJ1-2; d_call: .; cdr3_aa: CASSYSGTDYYGYTF; cdr3_nt: TGTGCCAGCAGTTACTCCGGGACCGACTACTATGGCTACACCTTC
v_call: TRBV4-2; clone_size: few; j_call: TRBJ2-7; d_call: .; cdr3_aa: CASSQDTRAYPNEQYF; cdr3_nt: TGTGCCAGCAGCCAAGATACCCGGGCGTACCCCAACGAGCAGTACTTC
v_call: TRBV3-1/TRBV3-2; clone_size: few; j_call: TRBJ1-5; d_call: .; cdr3_aa: CASSQSGGNQPQHF; cdr3_nt: TGTGCCAGCAGCCAATCAGGGGGCAATCAGCCCCAGCATTTT
v_call: TRBV3-1/TRBV3-2; clone_size: .; j_call: TRBJ2-7; d_call: .; cdr3_aa: CASSQSRYEQYF; cdr3_nt: TGTGCCAGCAGCCAGTCGCGATACGAGCAGTACTTC
v_call: TRBV2; clone_size: .; j_call: TRBJ2-3; d_call: TRBD2; cdr3_aa: CASNARGSGGATGTDTQYF; cdr3_nt: TGTGCCAGCAACGCAAGGGGTAGCGGGGGGGCCACGGGCACAGATACGCAGTATTTT
v_call: TRBV18; clone_size: .; j_call: TRBJ1-3; d_call: .; cdr3_aa: CASSLGLGTGNTIYF; cdr3_nt: TGTGCCAGCTCACTGGGCTTGGGGACTGGAAACACCATATATTTT
v_call: TRBV7-9; clone_size: .; j_call: TRBJ2-7; d_call: .; cdr3_aa: CASSRGGGTYEQYF; cdr3_nt: TGTGCCAGCAGCCGAGGAGGGGGAACCTACGAGCAGTACTTC
v_call: TRBV6-5; clone_size: .; j_call: TRBJ2-7; d_call: .; cdr3_aa: CASRTVGSRVEQYF; cdr3_nt: TGTGCCAGCAGAACGGTCGGCAGTCGCGTCGAGCAGTACTTC
v_call: TRBV29-1; clone_size: .; j_call: TRBJ2-2; d_call: TRBD1; cdr3_aa: CSVSRTGPNTGELFF; cdr3_nt: TGCAGCGTTTCCCGGACAGGCCCGAACACCGGGGAGCTGTTTTTT
v_call: TRBV2; clone_size: .; j_call: TRBJ1-1; d_call: .; cdr3_aa: CASRTTTEAFF; cdr3_nt: TGTGCCAGCAGGACGACGACTGAAGCTTTCTTT
v_call: TRBV3-1/TRBV3-2; clone_size: .; j_call: TRBJ2-5; d_call: .; cdr3_aa: CASSQPQGPETQYF; cdr3_nt: TGTGCCAGCAGCCAGCCACAGGGCCCGGAGACCCAGTACTTC
v_call: TRBV4-1; clone_size: .; j_call: TRBJ1-2; d_call: TRBD1; cdr3_aa: CASSQGPGGPYGYTF; cdr3_nt: TGCGCCAGCAGCCAAGGCCCAGGGGGCCCCTATGGCTACACCTTC
v_call: TRBV27; clone_size: .; j_call: TRBJ1-5; d_call: .; cdr3_aa: CASSTLGWPQHF; cdr3_nt: TGTGCCAGCAGCACCCTGGGGTGGCCCCAGCATTTT
v_call: TRBV28; clone_size: .; j_call: TRBJ2-5; d_call: .; cdr3_aa: CASSPLLGQKETQYF; cdr3_nt: TGTGCCAGCAGTCCACTTCTTGGACAGAAAGAGACCCAGTACTTC
v_call: TRBV6-2/TRBV6-3; clone_size: .; j_call: TRBJ2-7; d_call: .; cdr3_aa: CASSLIPASEQYF; cdr3_nt: TGTGCCAGCAGTCTAATACCGGCCAGTGAGCAGTACTTC
v_call: TRBV7-3; clone_size: .; j_call: TRBJ2-1; d_call: .; cdr3_aa: CASNYESYNEQFF; cdr3_nt: TGTGCCAGCAACTACGAGTCCTACAATGAGCAGTTCTTC
v_call: TRBV15; clone_size: .; j_call: TRBJ2-7; d_call: TRBD2; cdr3_aa: CATSRAGTSGYEQYF; cdr3_nt: TGTGCCACCAGCAGAGCCGGGACTAGCGGCTACGAGCAGTACTTC
v_call: TRBV6-6; clone_size: .; j_call: TRBJ1-1; d_call: .; cdr3_aa: CASSSAGDTEAFF; cdr3_nt: TGTGCCAGCAGTTCCGCCGGGGACACTGAAGCTTTCTTT
v_call: TRBV24-1; clone_size: .; j_call: TRBJ2-5; d_call: TRBD2; cdr3_aa: CATSSGTSGGLQETQYF; cdr3_nt: TGTGCCACCAGCTCTGGGACTAGCGGGGGCCTCCAAGAGACCCAGTACTTC
v_call: TRBV7-3; clone_size: .; j_call: TRBJ1-4; d_call: TRBD1; cdr3_aa: CASSPPTGGLDGEKLFF; cdr3_nt: TGTGCCAGCAGCCCACCCACAGGGGGCCTTGATGGTGAAAAACTGTTTTTT
v_call: TRBV18; clone_size: .; j_call: TRBJ1-2; d_call: .; cdr3_aa: CASSPEEGAGNYGYTF; cdr3_nt: TGTGCCAGCTCACCGGAGGAAGGGGCAGGGAATTATGGCTACACCTTC
v_call: TRBV9; clone_size: .; j_call: TRBJ2-2; d_call: .; cdr3_aa: CASSVGQGTGELFF; cdr3_nt: TGTGCCAGCAGCGTGGGGCAAGGGACCGGGGAGCTGTTTTTT
v_call: TRBV2; clone_size: .; j_call: TRBJ1-5; d_call: .; cdr3_aa: CASSEEGFGQPQHF; cdr3_nt: TGTGCCAGCAGTGAAGAGGGGTTTGGTCAGCCCCAGCATTTT
v_call: TRBV19; clone_size: few; j_call: TRBJ2-5; d_call: .; cdr3_aa: CASSIQETQYF; cdr3_nt: TGTGCCAGTAGTATCCAAGAGACCCAGTACTTC
v_call: TRBV28; clone_size: once; j_call: TRBJ2-7; d_call: .; cdr3_aa: CASSSTPGLEQYF; cdr3_nt: TGTGCCAGCAGTTCTACTCCGGGGCTCGAGCAGTACTTC
v_call: TRBV7-7; clone_size: .; j_call: TRBJ2-2; d_call: .; cdr3_aa: CASSLSGGNTGELFF; cdr3_nt: TGTGCTAGCAGCTTATCGGGCGGAAACACCGGGGAGCTGTTTTTT
v_call: TRBV3-1/TRBV3-2; clone_size: .; j_call: TRBJ2-7; d_call: TRBD2; cdr3_aa: CASSQSTSSTYEQYF; cdr3_nt: TGTGCCAGCAGCCAATCGACTAGCTCAACCTACGAGCAGTACTTC
v_call: TRBV3-1/TRBV3-2; clone_size: once; j_call: TRBJ1-5; d_call: TRBD1; cdr3_aa: CASSQGGGGYQPQHF; cdr3_nt: TGTGCCAGCAGCCAAGGGGGAGGGGGCTATCAGCCCCAGCATTTT
v_call: TRBV9; clone_size: .; j_call: TRBJ2-6; d_call: .; cdr3_aa: CASSVALWAGANVLTF; cdr3_nt: TGTGCCAGCAGCGTAGCTCTTTGGGCTGGGGCCAACGTCCTGACTTTC
v_call: TRBV5-1; clone_size: .; j_call: TRBJ2-1; d_call: TRBD2; cdr3_aa: CASSFSGGSYNEQFF; cdr3_nt: TGCGCCAGCAGCTTCAGCGGGGGCTCCTACAATGAGCAGTTCTTC
v_call: TRBV2; clone_size: .; j_call: TRBJ1-4; d_call: TRBD1; cdr3_aa: CASRDRAFNEKLFF; cdr3_nt: TGTGCCAGCAGGGACAGGGCTTTTAATGAAAAACTGTTTTTT
v_call: TRBV5-1; clone_size: .; j_call: TRBJ1-6; d_call: .; cdr3_aa: CASSLGQAHYNSPLHF; cdr3_nt: TGCGCCAGCAGCTTGGGACAGGCCCACTATAATTCACCCCTCCACTTT
v_call: TRBV30; clone_size: .; j_call: TRBJ1-1; d_call: .; cdr3_aa: CAWSPLRGPFF; cdr3_nt: TGTGCCTGGAGTCCTTTACGAGGACCTTTCTTT
v_call: TRBV19; clone_size: few; j_call: TRBJ1-5; d_call: .; cdr3_aa: CASSRLLPQVNQPQHF; cdr3_nt: TGTGCCAGTAGTCGACTCCTACCCCAGGTAAATCAGCCCCAGCATTTT
v_call: TRBV6-5; clone_size: .; j_call: TRBJ2-5; d_call: TRBD2; cdr3_aa: CASSWGGVSQETQYF; cdr3_nt: TGTGCCAGCAGTTGGGGGGGTGTTTCCCAAGAGACCCAGTACTTC
v_call: TRBV5-1; clone_size: .; j_call: TRBJ1-2; d_call: .; cdr3_aa: CASSEGGASNYGYTF; cdr3_nt: TGCGCCAGCAGTGAAGGGGGGGCTTCTAACTATGGCTACACCTTC
v_call: TRBV6-1; clone_size: .; j_call: TRBJ2-7; d_call: .; cdr3_aa: CASSEEGVLYEQYF; cdr3_nt: TGTGCCAGCAGTGAAGAGGGGGTCCTCTACGAGCAGTACTTC
v_call: TRBV11-2; clone_size: .; j_call: TRBJ2-7; d_call: .; cdr3_aa: CASSQGPYYEQYF; cdr3_nt: TGTGCCAGCAGCCAGGGACCATACTACGAGCAGTACTTC
v_call: TRBV4-1; clone_size: .; j_call: TRBJ2-7; d_call: TRBD2; cdr3_aa: CASSQDELAGPYEQYF; cdr3_nt: TGCGCCAGCAGCCAAGATGAGCTAGCGGGACCCTACGAGCAGTACTTC
v_call: TRBV5-1; clone_size: .; j_call: TRBJ2-2; d_call: TRBD1; cdr3_aa: CASSQGQYTGELFF; cdr3_nt: TGCGCCAGCAGCCAGGGACAGTACACCGGGGAGCTGTTTTTT
v_call: TRBV11-1; clone_size: .; j_call: TRBJ2-7; d_call: .; cdr3_aa: CASSLRLQKSYEQYF; cdr3_nt: TGTGCCAGCAGCTTACGCTTACAGAAATCTTACGAGCAGTACTTC
v_call: TRBV6-2/TRBV6-3; clone_size: few; j_call: TRBJ2-6; d_call: .; cdr3_aa: CASSLSGANVLTF; cdr3_nt: TGTGCCAGCAGCCTCTCTGGGGCCAACGTCCTGACTTTC
v_call: TRBV18; clone_size: .; j_call: TRBJ1-1; d_call: .; cdr3_aa: CASSPLGMNTEAFF; cdr3_nt: TGTGCCAGCTCACCACTGGGGATGAACACTGAAGCTTTCTTT
v_call: TRBV10-3; clone_size: .; j_call: TRBJ1-1; d_call: .; cdr3_aa: CAISGIRTTEAFF; cdr3_nt: TGTGCCATCAGTGGAATCAGAACCACTGAAGCTTTCTTT
v_call: TRBV9; clone_size: .; j_call: TRBJ2-7; d_call: .; cdr3_aa: CASSVGQGTYEQYF; cdr3_nt: TGTGCCAGCAGCGTAGGCCAGGGAACCTACGAGCAGTACTTC
v_call: TRBV18; clone_size: once; j_call: TRBJ1-2; d_call: .; cdr3_aa: CASSPTDSLHGYTF; cdr3_nt: TGTGCCAGCTCACCAACGGACAGTCTACATGGCTACACCTTC
v_call: TRBV28; clone_size: .; j_call: TRBJ2-7; d_call: .; cdr3_aa: CASSLTGTGYEQYF; cdr3_nt: TGTGCCAGCAGTTTAACTGGGACCGGCTACGAGCAGTACTTC